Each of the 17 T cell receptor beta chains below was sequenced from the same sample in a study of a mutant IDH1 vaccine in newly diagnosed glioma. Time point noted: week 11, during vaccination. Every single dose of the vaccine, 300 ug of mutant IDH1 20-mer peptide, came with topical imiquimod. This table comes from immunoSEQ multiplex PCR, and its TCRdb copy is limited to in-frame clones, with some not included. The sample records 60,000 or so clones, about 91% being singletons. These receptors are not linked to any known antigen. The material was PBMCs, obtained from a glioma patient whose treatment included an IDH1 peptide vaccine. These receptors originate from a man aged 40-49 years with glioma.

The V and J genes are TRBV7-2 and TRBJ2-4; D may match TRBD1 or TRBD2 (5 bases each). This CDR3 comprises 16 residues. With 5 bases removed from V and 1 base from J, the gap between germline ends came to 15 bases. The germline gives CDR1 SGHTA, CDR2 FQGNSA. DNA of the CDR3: TGTGCCAGCAGCCAATCCGGGACCGCGGCCAAAAACATTCAGTACTTC. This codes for CASSQSGTAAKNIQYF. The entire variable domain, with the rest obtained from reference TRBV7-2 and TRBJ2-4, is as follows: GAGVSQSPSNKVTEKGKDVELRCDPISGHTALYWYRQSLGQGLEFLIYFQGNSAPDKSGLPSDRFSAERTGGSVSTLTIQRTQQEDSAVYLCASSQSGTAAKNIQYFGAGTRLSVL.

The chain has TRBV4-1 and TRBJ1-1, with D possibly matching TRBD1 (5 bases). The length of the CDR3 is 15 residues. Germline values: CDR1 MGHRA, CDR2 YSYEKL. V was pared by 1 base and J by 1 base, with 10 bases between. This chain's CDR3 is CASSQVGLPNTEAFF. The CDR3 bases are TGCGCCAGCAGCCAAGTGGGACTGCCGAACACTGAAGCTTTCTTT.

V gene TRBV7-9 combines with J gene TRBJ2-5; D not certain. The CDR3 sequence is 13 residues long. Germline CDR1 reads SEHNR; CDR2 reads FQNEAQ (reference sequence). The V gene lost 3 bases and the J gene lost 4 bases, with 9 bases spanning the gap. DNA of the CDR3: TGTGCCAGCAGCTTCAGAGACTCAGAGACCCAGTACTTC. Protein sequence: CASSFRDSETQYF.

The CDR3 region is CASNDRQENTGELFF. The DNA of the CDR3 is TGTGCCAGCAACGACCGACAGGAGAACACCGGGGAGCTGTTTTTT. The chain couples TRBV6-6 to TRBJ2-2; D possibly corresponds to TRBD1 (6 bases). Germline V lookup: CDR1 MNHNY, CDR2 SVGAGI (reference sequence). V was trimmed by 7 bases and J by 1 base, leaving 13 bases between them. The CDR3 consists of 15 residues.

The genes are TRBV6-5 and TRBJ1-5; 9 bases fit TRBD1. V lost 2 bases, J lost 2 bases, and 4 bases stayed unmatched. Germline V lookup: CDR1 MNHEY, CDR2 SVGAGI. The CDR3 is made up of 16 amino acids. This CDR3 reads CASSYTGGEGNQPQHF. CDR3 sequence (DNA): TGTGCCAGCAGTTACACAGGGGGCGAGGGCAATCAGCCCCAGCATTTT.

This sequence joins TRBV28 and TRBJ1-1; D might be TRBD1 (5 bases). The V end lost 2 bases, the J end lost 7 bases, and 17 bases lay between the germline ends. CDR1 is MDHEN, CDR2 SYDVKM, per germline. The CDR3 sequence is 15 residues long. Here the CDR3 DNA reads TGTGCCAGCAGTTTACTGGGGGAGGGAAGGGGTGAAGCTTTCTTT. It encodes CASSLLGEGRGEAFF.

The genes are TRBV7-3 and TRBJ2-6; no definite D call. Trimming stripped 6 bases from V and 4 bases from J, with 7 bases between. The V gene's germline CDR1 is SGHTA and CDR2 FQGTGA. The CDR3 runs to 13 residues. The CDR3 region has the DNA TGTGCCAGCAGTAGACTCGGGGCCAACGTCCTGACTTTC. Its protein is CASSRLGANVLTF.

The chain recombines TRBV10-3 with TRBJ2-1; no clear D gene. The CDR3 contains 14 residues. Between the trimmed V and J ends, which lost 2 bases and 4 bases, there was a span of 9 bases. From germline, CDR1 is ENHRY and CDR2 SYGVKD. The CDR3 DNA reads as TGTGCCATCAGTGAGGACGTTATGTACAATGAGCAGTTCTTC. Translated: CAISEDVMYNEQFF.

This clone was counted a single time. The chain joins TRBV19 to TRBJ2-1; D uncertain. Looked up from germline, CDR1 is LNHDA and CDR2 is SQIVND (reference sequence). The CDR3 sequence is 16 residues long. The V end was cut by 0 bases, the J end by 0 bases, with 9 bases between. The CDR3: CASSIDSAVSYNEQFF. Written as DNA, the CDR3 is TGTGCCAGTAGTATAGACTCGGCAGTCTCCTACAATGAGCAGTTCTTC.

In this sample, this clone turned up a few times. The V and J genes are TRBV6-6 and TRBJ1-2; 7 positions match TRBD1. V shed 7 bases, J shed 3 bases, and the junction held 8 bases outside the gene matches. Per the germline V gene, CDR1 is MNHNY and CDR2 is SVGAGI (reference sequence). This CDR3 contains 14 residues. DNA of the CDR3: TGTGCCAGCACCGACAGGGTGCTCTACTATGGCTACACCTTC. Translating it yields CASTDRVLYYGYTF.

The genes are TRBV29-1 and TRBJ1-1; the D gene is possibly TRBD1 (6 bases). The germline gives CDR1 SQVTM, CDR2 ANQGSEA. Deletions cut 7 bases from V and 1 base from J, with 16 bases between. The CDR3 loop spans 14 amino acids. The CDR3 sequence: CSGKPTGSNTEAFF. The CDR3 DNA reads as TGCAGCGGAAAGCCGACAGGCTCGAACACTGAAGCTTTCTTT.

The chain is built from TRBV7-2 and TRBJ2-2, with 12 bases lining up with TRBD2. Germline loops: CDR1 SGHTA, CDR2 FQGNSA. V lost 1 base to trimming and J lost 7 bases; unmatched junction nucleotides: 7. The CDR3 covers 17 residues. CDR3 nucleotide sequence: TGTGCCAGCAGCTTAGAGACTAGCGGGAGAGGTAGCGGGGAGCTGTTTTTT. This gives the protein CASSLETSGRGSGELFF.

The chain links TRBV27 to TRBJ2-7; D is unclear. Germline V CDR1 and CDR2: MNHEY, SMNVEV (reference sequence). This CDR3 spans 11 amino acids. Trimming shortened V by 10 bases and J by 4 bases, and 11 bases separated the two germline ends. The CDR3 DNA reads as TGTGCCATCTCTCCTCCATACGAGCAGTACGTC. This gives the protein CAISPPYEQYV.

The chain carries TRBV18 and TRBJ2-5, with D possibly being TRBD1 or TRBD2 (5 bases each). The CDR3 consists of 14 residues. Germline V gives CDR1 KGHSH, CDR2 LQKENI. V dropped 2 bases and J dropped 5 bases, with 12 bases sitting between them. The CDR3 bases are TGTGCCAGCTCACCAAATAGGGGCGGGGAGACCCAGTACTTC. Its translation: CASSPNRGGETQYF.

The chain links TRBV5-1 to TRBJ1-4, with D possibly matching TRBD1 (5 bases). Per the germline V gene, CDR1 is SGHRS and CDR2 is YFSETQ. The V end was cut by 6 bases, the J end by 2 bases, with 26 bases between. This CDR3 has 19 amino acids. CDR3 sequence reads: CASKTPGLTLSGTNEKLFF. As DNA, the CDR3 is TGCGCCAGCAAAACACCGGGACTCACTCTCTCTGGGACTAATGAAAAACTGTTTTTT.

The CDR3 loop reads CAIRPGTSGTEQYF. DNA for the CDR3: TGTGCCATCAGGCCTGGGACTAGCGGTACGGAGCAGTACTTC. J is TRBJ2-7 and V is TRBV10-3; 11 nucleotides agree with TRBD2. The germline gives CDR1 ENHRY, CDR2 SYGVKD. This CDR3 is 14 amino acids long. The junction had 8 bases not matched to a gene; V was cut back by 6 bases and J by 7 bases.

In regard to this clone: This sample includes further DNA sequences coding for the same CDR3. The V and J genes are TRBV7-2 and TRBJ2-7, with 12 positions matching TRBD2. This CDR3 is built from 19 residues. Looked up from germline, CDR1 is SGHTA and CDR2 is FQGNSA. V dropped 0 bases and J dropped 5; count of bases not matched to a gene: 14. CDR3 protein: CASSLARLAGASLMDEQYF. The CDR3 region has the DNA TGTGCCAGCAGCTTAGCGCGACTAGCGGGAGCGAGTTTGATGGACGAGCAGTACTTC.